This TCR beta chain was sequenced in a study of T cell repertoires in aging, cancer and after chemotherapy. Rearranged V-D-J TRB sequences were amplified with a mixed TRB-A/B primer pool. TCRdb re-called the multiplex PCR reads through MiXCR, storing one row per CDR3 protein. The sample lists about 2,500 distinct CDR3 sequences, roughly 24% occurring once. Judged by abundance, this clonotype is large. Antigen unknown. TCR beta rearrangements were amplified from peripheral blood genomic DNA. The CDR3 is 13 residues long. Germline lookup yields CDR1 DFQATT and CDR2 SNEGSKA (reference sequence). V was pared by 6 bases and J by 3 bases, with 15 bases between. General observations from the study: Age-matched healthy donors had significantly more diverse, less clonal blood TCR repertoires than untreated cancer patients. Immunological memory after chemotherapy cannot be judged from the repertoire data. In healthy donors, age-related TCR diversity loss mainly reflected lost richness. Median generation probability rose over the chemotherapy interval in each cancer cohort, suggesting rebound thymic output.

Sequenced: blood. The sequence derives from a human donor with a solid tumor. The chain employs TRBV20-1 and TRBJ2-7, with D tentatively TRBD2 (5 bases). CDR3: CSAAAARDYEQYF. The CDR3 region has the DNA TGCAGTGCCGCAGCCGCGAGGGACTACGAGCAGTACTTC.